Below, one T cell receptor (beta chain) is given with its context. The sample is drawn from a study of OX40 agonist ivuxolimab in advanced cancers. The wider study: Recorded diagnoses for dose-escalation patients were hepatocellular carcinoma, melanoma, renal cell or head and neck cancer.

The protocol was immunoSEQ multiplex PCR, while the TCRdb copy is restricted to in-frame clones and leaves out a portion. Of tens of thousands of clones in the sample, 85% were seen once. V lost 4 bases and J lost 10; bases outside the gene matches: 9. Germline CDR1 is MNHNY and CDR2 is SVGAGI (reference sequence). This CDR3 is 14 amino acids long. This chain joins TRBV6-6 and TRBJ2-1; 8 bases line up with TRBD1. The origin of this receptor is an adult with an advanced solid tumor such as melanoma, head and neck, liver or kidney cancer. The sample consisted of CD4+ or CD8+ T cells sorted from blood, taken in a trial of the OX40 agonist ivuxolimab. CDR3 DNA: TGTGCCAGCAGTTGGGTCGGACAGGGAACCGAGCAGTTCTTC. It codes for CASSWVGQGTEQFF.